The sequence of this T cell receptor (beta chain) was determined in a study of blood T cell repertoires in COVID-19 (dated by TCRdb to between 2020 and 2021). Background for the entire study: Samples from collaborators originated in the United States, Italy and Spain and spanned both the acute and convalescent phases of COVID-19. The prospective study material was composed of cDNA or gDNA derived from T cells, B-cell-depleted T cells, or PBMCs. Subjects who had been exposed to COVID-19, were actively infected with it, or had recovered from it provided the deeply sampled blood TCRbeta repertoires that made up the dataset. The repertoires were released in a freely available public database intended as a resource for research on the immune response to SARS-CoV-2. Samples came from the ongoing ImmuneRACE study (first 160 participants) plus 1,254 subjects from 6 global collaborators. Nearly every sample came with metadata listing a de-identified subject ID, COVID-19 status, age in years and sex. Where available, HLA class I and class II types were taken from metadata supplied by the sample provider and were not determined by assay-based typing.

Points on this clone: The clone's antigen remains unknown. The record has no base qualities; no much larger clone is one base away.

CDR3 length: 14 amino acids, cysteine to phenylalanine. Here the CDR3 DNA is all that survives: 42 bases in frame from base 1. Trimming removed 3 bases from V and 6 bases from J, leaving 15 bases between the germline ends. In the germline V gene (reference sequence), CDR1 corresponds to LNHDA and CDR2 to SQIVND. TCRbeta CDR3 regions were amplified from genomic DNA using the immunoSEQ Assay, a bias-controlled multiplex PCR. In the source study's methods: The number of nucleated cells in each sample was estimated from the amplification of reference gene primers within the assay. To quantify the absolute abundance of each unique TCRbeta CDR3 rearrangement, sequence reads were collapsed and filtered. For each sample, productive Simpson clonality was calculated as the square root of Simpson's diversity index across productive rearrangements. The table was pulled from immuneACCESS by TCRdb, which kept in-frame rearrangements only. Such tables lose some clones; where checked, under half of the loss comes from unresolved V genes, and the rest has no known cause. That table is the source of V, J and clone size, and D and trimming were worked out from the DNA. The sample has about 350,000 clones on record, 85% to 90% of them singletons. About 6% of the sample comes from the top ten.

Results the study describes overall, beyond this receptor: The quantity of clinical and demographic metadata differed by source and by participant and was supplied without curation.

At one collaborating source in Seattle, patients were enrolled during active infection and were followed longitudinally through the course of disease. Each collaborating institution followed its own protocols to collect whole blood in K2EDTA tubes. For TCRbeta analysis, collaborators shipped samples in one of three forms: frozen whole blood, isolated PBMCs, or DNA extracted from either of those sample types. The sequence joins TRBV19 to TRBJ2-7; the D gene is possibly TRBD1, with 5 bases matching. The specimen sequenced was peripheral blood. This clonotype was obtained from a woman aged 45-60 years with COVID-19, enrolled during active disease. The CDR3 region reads CASSIPGYPGEQYF. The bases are TGTGCCAGTAGTATCCCAGGGTATCCGGGCGAGCAGTACTTC. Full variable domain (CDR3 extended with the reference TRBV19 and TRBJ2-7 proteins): DGGITQSPKYLFRKEGQNVTLSCEQNLNHDAMYWYRQDPGQGLRLIYYSQIVNDFQKGDIAEGYSVSREKKESFPLTVTSAQKNPTAFYLCASSIPGYPGEQYFGPGTRLTVT.